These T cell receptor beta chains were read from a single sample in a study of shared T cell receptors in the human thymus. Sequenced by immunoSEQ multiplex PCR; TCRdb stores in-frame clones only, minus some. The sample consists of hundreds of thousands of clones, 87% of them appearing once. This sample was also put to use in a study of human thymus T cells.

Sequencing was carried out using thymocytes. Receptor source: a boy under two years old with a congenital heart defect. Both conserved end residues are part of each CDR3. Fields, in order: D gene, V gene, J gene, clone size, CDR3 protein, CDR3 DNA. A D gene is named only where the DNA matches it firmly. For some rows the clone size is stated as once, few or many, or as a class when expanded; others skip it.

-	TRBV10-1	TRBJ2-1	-	CASSESSSGFFNEQFF	TGCGCCAGCAGTGAGTCAAGTAGCGGCTTCTTCAATGAGCAGTTCTTC
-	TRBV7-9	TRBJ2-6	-	CASELGWGANVLTF	TGTGCCAGCGAGCTAGGATGGGGGGCCAACGTCCTGACTTTC
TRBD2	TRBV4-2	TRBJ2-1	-	CASSQEAGLVEDEQFF	TGTGCCAGCAGCCAAGAGGCAGGACTAGTAGAGGATGAGCAGTTCTTC
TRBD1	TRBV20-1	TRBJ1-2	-	CSAEGADGYTF	TGCAGTGCTGAGGGGGCTGATGGCTACACCTTC
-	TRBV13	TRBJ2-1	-	CASSANPRGWENNEQFF	TGTGCCAGCAGCGCGAACCCCAGGGGCTGGGAGAACAATGAGCAGTTCTTC
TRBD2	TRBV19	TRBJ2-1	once	CATRRLAEDNEQFF	TGTGCCACTCGGAGACTAGCGGAAGACAATGAGCAGTTCTTC
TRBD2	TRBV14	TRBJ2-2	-	CASNHGLAPNTGELFF	TGTGCCAGCAACCATGGACTAGCACCGAACACCGGGGAGCTGTTTTTT
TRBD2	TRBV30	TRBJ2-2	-	CAWSVLSSPGAGAHTGELFF	TGTGCCTGGAGTGTACTGTCCTCTCCTGGAGCGGGAGCACACACCGGGGAGCTGTTTTTT
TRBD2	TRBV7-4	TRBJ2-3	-	CASSLPGLESTDTQYF	TGTGCCAGCAGCTTACCGGGACTAGAAAGCACAGATACGCAGTATTTT
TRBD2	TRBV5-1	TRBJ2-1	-	CASSSSSGYNEQFF	TGCGCCAGCAGCTCGTCTAGCGGATACAATGAGCAGTTCTTC
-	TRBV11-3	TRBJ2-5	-	CASSPGSGETQYF	TGTGCCAGCAGCCCCGGTTCCGGGGAGACCCAGTACTTC
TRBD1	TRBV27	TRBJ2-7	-	CASSLLLGQGYEQYF	TGTGCCAGCAGTTTACTCCTCGGACAGGGCTACGAGCAGTACTTC
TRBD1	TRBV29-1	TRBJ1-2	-	CSVAPGQGPGWRGYTF	TGCAGCGTCGCACCGGGACAGGGCCCGGGTTGGCGTGGCTACACCTTC
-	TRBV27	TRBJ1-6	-	CAAGGRLRSPLHF	TGTGCGGCGGGAGGGCGGCTTCGTTCACCCCTCCACTTT
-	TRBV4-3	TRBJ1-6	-	CASSRHTGFDVANSPLHF	TGCGCCAGCAGCCGTCATACAGGGTTCGATGTCGCTAATTCACCCCTCCACTTT
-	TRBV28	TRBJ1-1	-	CASSQDRENTEAFF	TGTGCCAGCAGTCAAGACAGAGAGAACACTGAAGCTTTCTTT
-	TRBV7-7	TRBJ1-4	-	CASSLEFEVQDTTNEKLFF	TGTGCCAGCAGCTTAGAATTTGAAGTGCAGGACACCACTAATGAAAAACTGTTTTTT
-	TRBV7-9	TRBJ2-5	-	CASEPLTVRETQYF	TGTGCCAGCGAACCGTTGACAGTACGGGAGACCCAGTACTTC
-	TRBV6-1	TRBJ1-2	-	CASSAYSLGGLPYGYTF	TGTGCCAGCAGTGCCTATAGTCTCGGGGGTCTCCCCTATGGCTACACCTTC
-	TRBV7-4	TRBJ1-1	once	CASSLVRGHLEAFF	TGTGCCAGCAGCTTAGTTCGGGGACACCTTGAAGCTTTCTTT
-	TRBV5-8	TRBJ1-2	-	CASSFRDKFYGYTF	TGTGCCAGCAGCTTTCGGGACAAGTTCTATGGCTACACCTTC
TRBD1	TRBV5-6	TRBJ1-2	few	CASSFPRQGNYGYTF	TGTGCCAGCAGCTTCCCGCGACAGGGCAACTATGGCTACACCTTC
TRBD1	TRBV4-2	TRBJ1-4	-	CASSQGTGPNEKLFF	TGTGCCAGCAGCCAAGGGACAGGGCCTAATGAAAAACTGTTTTTT
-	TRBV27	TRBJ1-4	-	CASKRRGDDEKLFF	TGTGCCAGCAAGCGGAGGGGCGACGACGAAAAACTGTTTTTT
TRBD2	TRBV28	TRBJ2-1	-	CASRRSGGDHEQFF	TGTGCCAGCAGAAGGAGCGGGGGGGACCATGAGCAGTTCTTC
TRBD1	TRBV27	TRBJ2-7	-	CASSFNRGSSYEQYF	TGTGCCAGCAGTTTTAACAGGGGAAGCTCCTACGAGCAGTACTTC
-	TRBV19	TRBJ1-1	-	CASSIKAGQTEAFF	TGTGCCAGTAGTATTAAGGCTGGGCAGACTGAAGCTTTCTTT
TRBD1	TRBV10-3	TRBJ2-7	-	CAISESGQGAHEQYF	TGTGCCATCAGTGAGTCGGGACAGGGGGCCCACGAGCAGTACTTC
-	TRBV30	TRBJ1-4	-	CAWSLIRGADEKLFF	TGTGCCTGGAGTCTGATACGGGGGGCGGATGAAAAACTGTTTTTT
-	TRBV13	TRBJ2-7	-	CASSLGHGNEQYF	TGTGCCAGCAGCTTAGGACACGGGAACGAGCAGTACTTC